The present T cell receptor beta chain was sequenced within a study of CD8 T cell repertoires and HIV-1 epitope variants (dated by TCRdb to the early 2020s). In terms of the full investigation: Twenty-five peptides representing autologous and known Gag and Nef epitope variants were each used to stimulate T cells in separate culture wells. A 1M T cell aliquot was kept as an uncultured baseline condition, separate from the approximately 80 T cell cultures. T cells were enriched with the EasySep Human T Cell Enrichment Kit and co-cultured with equal numbers of autologous T cell-negative cells as antigen-presenting cells. The cultures were grown for under eleven days in IMDM with gentamicin, and half of the media was changed on days 3 and 7 with IL-2, IL-7 and IL-15 added. The control conditions were a CMV, EBV and flu peptide pool, the Ebola AY9 epitope as a negative control, and a well with no peptide. The epitopes tested were three Gag epitope families plus Nef HW9 and YT9. Running each culture condition in triplicate, except for one peptide done in duplicate, gave a total of some 80 T cell cultures.

Overall study results and their limits: The Nef KF9 family was recognized by five clonotypes and the HW9 family by one, and no responses to the TAALDMSHF plasma variant were observed. The assay identified only TCR beta chains and indicated proliferation to antigen, not T cell function or cytokine profile. About ten antigen-specific TCR beta clonotypes were identified, of which more than five appeared to be cross-reactive for autologous or known escape epitope variants.

This clone was recorded only once. There is no known antigen for this receptor. Nothing much larger sits one base from this clone, and base qualities are not available. The EasySep Human CD8+ T Cell Enrichment Kit was used on day 10 to isolate CD8+ T cells from every culture. Sequencing of TCR beta CDR3 regions was done on the immunoSEQ platform at survey depth. The QIAamp DNA micro kit was used to extract genomic DNA from every cultured and uncultured CD8+ T cell population. The source study handled its data this way. Any sample with under 5,000 productive reads was excluded, and this exclusion removed about 7% of the roughly 75 cultures stimulated with HIV peptides. Sequences were trimmed to CDR3 by a MANAFEST web app, and nonproductive sequences, CDR3s under 5 amino acids, and sequences not starting with C or ending with F/W were removed. To count as antigen-specific, a clonotype had to be expanded in at least 2 of 3 replicates compared with the no-peptide control at FDR 0.01, and only within one epitope family. A specific clonotype also had to show a frequency at least fivefold higher than in wells stimulated with peptides from other epitope families. TCRdb took over this immuneACCESS table, retaining in-frame rearrangements with V and J assigned. Such tables are incomplete; in checked studies, under half of the missing clones stem from an unresolved V gene, and the remainder is unexplained. That table furnishes V, J and clone size, whereas the DNA furnished D and trimming. For this sample there are 6,000 to 8,000 clones; less than 75% appear just once. Jointly, the top ten make up roughly 39% of the sample.

Trimmed from V: 0 bases; trimmed from J: 5 bases; junction bases lacking a gene match: 6. CDR3 length: 15 amino acids, cysteine to phenylalanine. Only the CDR3 portion is preserved as DNA: 45 bases, with reading frame beginning at the first base. The germline V gene (reference sequence) yields LNHNV for CDR1 and YYDKDF for CDR2. Recombination joined TRBV15 with TRBJ1-1, with 7 bases in between that match TRBD1. The origin of this receptor is a male donor with HIV. Sequencing used cultured CD8+ T cells derived from PBMCs. The nucleotide sequence is TGTGCCACCAGCAGAGAGGACAGGTTGGGGACTGAAGCTTTCTTT. Translated, this gives CATSREDRLGTEAFF.